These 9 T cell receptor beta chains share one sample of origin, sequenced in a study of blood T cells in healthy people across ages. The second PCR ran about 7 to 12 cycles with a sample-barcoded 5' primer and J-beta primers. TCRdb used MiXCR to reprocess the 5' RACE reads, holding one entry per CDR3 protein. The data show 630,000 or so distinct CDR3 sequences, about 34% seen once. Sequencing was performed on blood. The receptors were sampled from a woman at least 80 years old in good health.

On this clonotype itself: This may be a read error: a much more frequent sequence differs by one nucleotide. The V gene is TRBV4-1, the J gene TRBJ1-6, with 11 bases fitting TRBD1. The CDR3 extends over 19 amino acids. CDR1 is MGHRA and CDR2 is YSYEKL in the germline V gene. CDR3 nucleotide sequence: TGCGCCAGCAGCCAAGATCCTGCCTCAGGGACAGGGGGACGCTCACCCCCCCACTTT. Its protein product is CASSQDPASGTGGRSPPHF.

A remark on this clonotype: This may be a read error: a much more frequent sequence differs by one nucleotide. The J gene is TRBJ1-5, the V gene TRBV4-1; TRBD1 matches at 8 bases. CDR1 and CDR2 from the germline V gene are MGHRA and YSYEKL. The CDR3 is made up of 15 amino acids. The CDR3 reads CAGSPFGQGDQPQHF. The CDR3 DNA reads TGCGCCGGCAGCCCCTTTGGACAGGGCGATCAGCCCCAGCATTTT.

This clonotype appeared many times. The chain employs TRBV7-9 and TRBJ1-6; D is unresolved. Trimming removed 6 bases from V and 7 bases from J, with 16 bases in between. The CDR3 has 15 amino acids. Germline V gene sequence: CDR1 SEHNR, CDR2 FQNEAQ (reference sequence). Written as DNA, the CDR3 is TGTGCCAGCAGTTTCATGGAGATTCGGAATTCACCCCTCCACTTT. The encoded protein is CASSFMEIRNSPLHF.

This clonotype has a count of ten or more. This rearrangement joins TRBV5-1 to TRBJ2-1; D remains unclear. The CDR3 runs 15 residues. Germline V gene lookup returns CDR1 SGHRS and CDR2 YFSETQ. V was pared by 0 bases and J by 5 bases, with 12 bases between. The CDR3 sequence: CASSLEGSRNNEQFF. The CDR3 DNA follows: TGCGCCAGCAGCTTGGAAGGCTCTCGTAACAATGAGCAGTTCTTC.

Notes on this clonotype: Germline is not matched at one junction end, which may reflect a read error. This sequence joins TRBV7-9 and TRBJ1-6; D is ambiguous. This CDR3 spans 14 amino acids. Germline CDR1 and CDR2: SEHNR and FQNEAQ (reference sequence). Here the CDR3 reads CASSMAGYNSPPHF. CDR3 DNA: TGTGCCAGCAGCATGGCCGGTTATAATTCACCCCCCCACTTT.

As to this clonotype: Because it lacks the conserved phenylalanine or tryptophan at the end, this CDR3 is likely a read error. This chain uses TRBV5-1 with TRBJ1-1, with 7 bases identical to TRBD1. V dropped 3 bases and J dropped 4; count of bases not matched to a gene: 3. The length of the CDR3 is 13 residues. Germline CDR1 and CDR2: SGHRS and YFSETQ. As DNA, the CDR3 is TGCGCCAGCAGCTCTGACAGGGTCACTGAAGCTTTCTGT. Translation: CASSSDRVTEAFC.

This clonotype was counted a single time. The CDR3 protein is CASSLGPTADEQYF. The DNA for the CDR3 is TGTGCCAGCAGTTTAGGGCCCACCGCGGACGAGCAGTACTTC. V usage is TRBV12-3 or TRBV12-4 and J usage is TRBJ2-7; unclear D gene. This CDR3 has 14 amino acids. V lost 1 base and J lost 5, with 12 bases in between.

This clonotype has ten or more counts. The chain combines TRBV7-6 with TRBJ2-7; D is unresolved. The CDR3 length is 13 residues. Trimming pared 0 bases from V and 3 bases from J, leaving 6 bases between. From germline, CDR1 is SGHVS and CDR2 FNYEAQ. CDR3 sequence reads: CASSLAQNYEQYF. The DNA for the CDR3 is TGTGCCAGCAGCTTAGCACAGAACTACGAGCAGTACTTC. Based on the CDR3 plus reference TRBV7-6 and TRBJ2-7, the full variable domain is GAGVSQSPRYKVTKRGQDVALRCDPISGHVSLYWYRQALGQGPEFLTYFNYEAQQDKSGLPNDRFSAERPEGSISTLTIQRTEQRDSAMYRCASSLAQNYEQYFGPGTRLTVT.

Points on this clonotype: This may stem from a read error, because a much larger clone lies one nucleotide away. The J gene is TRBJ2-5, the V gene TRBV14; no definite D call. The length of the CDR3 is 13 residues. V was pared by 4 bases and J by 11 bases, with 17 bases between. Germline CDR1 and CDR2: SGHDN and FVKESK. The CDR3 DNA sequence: TGTGCCAGCAGCCTCAAGGGCAATAGTGAGCAGTACTTC. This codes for CASSLKGNSEQYF.